A selection of T cell receptor beta chains follows, all from one sample in a study of shared clonotypes between healthy human individuals. Assay used: immunoSEQ multiplex PCR; TCRdb lists only in-frame clones, some missing. The sample has roughly 1,500,000 clones, approximately 98% seen once. Material for sequencing was naive CD4+ T cells sorted from blood. The receptors shown here come from a man aged 25 to 40 in good health. Both conserved end residues are part of each CDR3. Each record gives: CDR3 DNA, CDR3 protein, D gene, clone size, V gene, J gene. D genes are given only for firm matches. For some rows the clone size is stated as once, few or many, or as a class when expanded; others skip it.

DNA: TGTGCCACCAGCAGAGTTGATGATACGCAGTATTTT
CDR3: CATSRVDDTQYF
D: .
size: .
V: TRBV15
J: TRBJ2-3

DNA: TGTGCCAGCAGTCCGATCCGGGGGACTGAAGCTTTCTTT
CDR3: CASSPIRGTEAFF
D: .
size: .
V: TRBV6-5
J: TRBJ1-1

DNA: TGTGCCAGCAGCTTGGGGATAGCGGGAGGGCCCAGTGGCGAGCAGTACTTC
CDR3: CASSLGIAGGPSGEQYF
D: TRBD2
size: .
V: TRBV5-6
J: TRBJ2-7

DNA: TGTGCCAGCAGCTGGGCGGGAGGGCTGGACACCGGGGAGCTGTTTTTT
CDR3: CASSWAGGLDTGELFF
D: TRBD2
size: once
V: TRBV5-4
J: TRBJ2-2

DNA: TGTGCCTGGAGTGCGACGGGACCTCTTGCCTACGAGCAGTACTTC
CDR3: CAWSATGPLAYEQYF
D: .
size: .
V: TRBV30
J: TRBJ2-7

DNA: TGTGCCTGGAGTCCCCAAGGGAAACGAACGAACACTGAAGCTTTCTTT
CDR3: CAWSPQGKRTNTEAFF
D: .
size: .
V: TRBV30
J: TRBJ1-1

DNA: TGTGCCAGCAGTTGGACAATGGACAGCTACGAGCAGTACTTC
CDR3: CASSWTMDSYEQYF
D: .
size: .
V: TRBV2
J: TRBJ2-7

DNA: TGTGCCAGCAGCTTGGTCGGCAGGGACGAGCAGTACTTC
CDR3: CASSLVGRDEQYF
D: .
size: .
V: TRBV5-4
J: TRBJ2-7

DNA: TGCGCCAGCAGCTTCGGGACTAGCGGCCCGGATACGCAGTATTTT
CDR3: CASSFGTSGPDTQYF
D: TRBD2
size: .
V: TRBV5-1
J: TRBJ2-3

DNA: TGTGCCAGCAGCTTAGGGCGGGGTGACGGCTACACCTTC
CDR3: CASSLGRGDGYTF
D: .
size: .
V: TRBV7-4
J: TRBJ1-2

DNA: TGTGCCAGCAGCCTGACAGGGGAGCTCTATGGCTACACCTTC
CDR3: CASSLTGELYGYTF
D: TRBD1
size: .
V: TRBV6-5
J: TRBJ1-2

DNA: TGTGCCTGGAGTGTTGGGTGGGGCAATCAGCCCCAGCATTTT
CDR3: CAWSVGWGNQPQHF
D: .
size: .
V: TRBV30
J: TRBJ1-5

DNA: TGTGCCAGCAGCCTACAGGGGTACACTGAAGCTTTCTTT
CDR3: CASSLQGYTEAFF
D: TRBD1
size: .
V: TRBV2
J: TRBJ1-1

DNA: TGCGCCAGCAGCTTGGTTGGTGGGAACACTGAAGCTTTCTTT
CDR3: CASSLVGGNTEAFF
D: .
size: .
V: TRBV5-1
J: TRBJ1-1

DNA: TGCGCCAGCATCCCTGGTCGGACAGGGTACCAAACTGAAGCTTTCTTT
CDR3: CASIPGRTGYQTEAFF
D: TRBD1
size: .
V: TRBV10-2
J: TRBJ1-1

DNA: TGCGCCAGCAGGAGACTAGCGGGAGAGGTGGAGCAGTACTTC
CDR3: CASRRLAGEVEQYF
D: TRBD2
size: .
V: TRBV5-1
J: TRBJ2-7

DNA: TGTGCCAGCAGCGTAGAATCTAACTATGGCTACACCTTC
CDR3: CASSVESNYGYTF
D: .
size: .
V: TRBV7-2
J: TRBJ1-2

DNA: TGTGCCAGCAGTTACTCTAGGACAGGCTATGGCTACACCTTC
CDR3: CASSYSRTGYGYTF
D: TRBD1
size: .
V: TRBV6-5
J: TRBJ1-2

DNA: TGTGCCAGCTCACCCCGTTGGGAGACCCAGTACTTC
CDR3: CASSPRWETQYF
D: .
size: .
V: TRBV18
J: TRBJ2-5

DNA: TGTGCCGGAAGAGGGGGCGCCGTCACCGCCCACAAAAACATTCAGTACTTC
CDR3: CAGRGGAVTAHKNIQYF
D: TRBD1
size: .
V: TRBV30
J: TRBJ2-4

DNA: TGTGCCAGCAGCTTCCCAGCCACCGACTACGAGCAGTACTTC
CDR3: CASSFPATDYEQYF
D: .
size: once
V: TRBV7-9
J: TRBJ2-7

DNA: TGTGCCAGCAGCCCTAGTTTAATGGCACAGTCCTATGGCTACACCTTC
CDR3: CASSPSLMAQSYGYTF
D: .
size: .
V: TRBV11-2
J: TRBJ1-2

DNA: TGTGCCAGCAGTGGCACGAGACGGCAGTTCTTC
CDR3: CASSGTRRQFF
D: .
size: .
V: TRBV6-5
J: TRBJ2-1

DNA: TGTGCCAGTAGTATGGGGACTAGCGGGGCCCCCTACGAGCAGTACTTC
CDR3: CASSMGTSGAPYEQYF
D: TRBD2
size: .
V: TRBV19
J: TRBJ2-7

DNA: TGTGCCAGCAGCTTCTTTAGGGACGCAGATACGCAGTATTTT
CDR3: CASSFFRDADTQYF
D: .
size: .
V: TRBV5-5
J: TRBJ2-3

DNA: TGTGCCAGCAGTGGCCAGAGAGCCAAAAACATTCAGTACTTC
CDR3: CASSGQRAKNIQYF
D: .
size: .
V: TRBV28
J: TRBJ2-4

DNA: TGCGCCAGCAAGGGGACAGCCTATGGCTACACCTTC
CDR3: CASKGTAYGYTF
D: TRBD1
size: .
V: TRBV5-1
J: TRBJ1-2

DNA: TGTGCCAGCAAGCGGGAGAACACCGGGGAGCTGTTTTTT
CDR3: CASKRENTGELFF
D: TRBD2
size: .
V: TRBV6-6
J: TRBJ2-2

DNA: TGTGCCAGCAGGGACCGCGCTAATGAAAAACTGTTTTTT
CDR3: CASRDRANEKLFF
D: .
size: .
V: TRBV6-6
J: TRBJ1-4

DNA: TGTGCCAGCAGCTACAAACAGGGGCTTGGGGCCAACGTCCTGACTTTC
CDR3: CASSYKQGLGANVLTF
D: TRBD1
size: .
V: TRBV7-6
J: TRBJ2-6

DNA: TGTGCCAGCAAGGCCCTCACAGGGTCCTACGAGCAGTACTTC
CDR3: CASKALTGSYEQYF
D: .
size: .
V: TRBV27
J: TRBJ2-7

DNA: TGTGCCAGCAGCTTCGGGGGCTGGAGCAATCAGCCCCAGCATTTT
CDR3: CASSFGGWSNQPQHF
D: .
size: once
V: TRBV5-6
J: TRBJ1-5

DNA: TGTGCCAGCACTGACACCGGGACAGGGGATGAGACCCAGTACTTC
CDR3: CASTDTGTGDETQYF
D: TRBD1
size: .
V: TRBV28
J: TRBJ2-5

DNA: TGTGCCAGCAGCCCCGGACTAGCGGGAGGGGAGCAGTACTTC
CDR3: CASSPGLAGGEQYF
D: TRBD2
size: .
V: TRBV16
J: TRBJ2-7

DNA: TGCAGTGCTAGAGGGGACACTGAAGCTTTCTTT
CDR3: CSARGDTEAFF
D: .
size: .
V: TRBV20-1
J: TRBJ1-1

DNA: TGTGCCAGCAGCTTAATGGCGAGGCAGGCAGATACGCAGTATTTT
CDR3: CASSLMARQADTQYF
D: .
size: once
V: TRBV7-9
J: TRBJ2-3

DNA: TGTGCCAGCAGCCTTACTGGACAGTCCGGGGTGCAGTACTTC
CDR3: CASSLTGQSGVQYF
D: .
size: .
V: TRBV5-5
J: TRBJ2-7

DNA: TGTGCCACCAGGTACATCTGGTTGTCGAACACTGAAGCTTTCTTT
CDR3: CATRYIWLSNTEAFF
D: .
size: .
V: TRBV6-6
J: TRBJ1-1

DNA: TGTGCCAGCAGCCGCCAACGTCCGACCGGGGCCAACGTCCTGACTTTC
CDR3: CASSRQRPTGANVLTF
D: .
size: .
V: TRBV14
J: TRBJ2-6

DNA: TGTGCCAGCAGCGACGGGCCCTATGGCTACACCTTC
CDR3: CASSDGPYGYTF
D: .
size: once
V: TRBV11-2
J: TRBJ1-2

DNA: TGTGCCAGCAGGAACACAGGGTCCACCGGGGAGCTGTTTTTT
CDR3: CASRNTGSTGELFF
D: .
size: .
V: TRBV6-4
J: TRBJ2-2

DNA: TGTGCCAGCGGCAAGGGACAGGCGTACTACGAGCAGTACTTC
CDR3: CASGKGQAYYEQYF
D: TRBD1
size: once
V: TRBV7-8
J: TRBJ2-7

DNA: TGTGCCAGCAGCTTAGTGGGAGCGGGAGGACATGAGCAGTTCTTC
CDR3: CASSLVGAGGHEQFF
D: TRBD2
size: .
V: TRBV7-9
J: TRBJ2-1

DNA: TGTGCCAGCAGCCCATTATCACCGGGACAGCTTAACACTGAAGCTTTCTTT
CDR3: CASSPLSPGQLNTEAFF
D: TRBD1
size: .
V: TRBV11-2
J: TRBJ1-1

DNA: TGCGCCAGCAGCAAGGGACAGGGAGGCAATGAGCAGTTCTTC
CDR3: CASSKGQGGNEQFF
D: TRBD1
size: .
V: TRBV5-1
J: TRBJ2-1

DNA: TGCGCCAGCAGCCCCAGCGGGACTAGCGGGAGGGCCTTTCCAGATACGCAGTATTTT
CDR3: CASSPSGTSGRAFPDTQYF
D: TRBD2
size: .
V: TRBV5-1
J: TRBJ2-3

DNA: TGTGCCAGCAGTTTAAACAGGGAAATCAATGAGCAGTTCTTC
CDR3: CASSLNREINEQFF
D: .
size: once
V: TRBV27
J: TRBJ2-1

DNA: TGCGCCAGCAGCCCCACAGGGGCGGATACGCAGTATTTT
CDR3: CASSPTGADTQYF
D: TRBD1
size: .
V: TRBV5-1
J: TRBJ2-3

DNA: TGTGCCAGCTCACCCGAACCAGGTTCCCAGCAGTACTTC
CDR3: CASSPEPGSQQYF
D: .
size: .
V: TRBV18
J: TRBJ2-7